Shown below are 20 T cell receptor beta chains from a single sample sequenced in a study of spatial heterogeneity in lung cancer. Time point specified: blood taken at disease recurrence. TCRs were sequenced from unsorted whole RNA of tumor, nontumor lung or PBMC. TCRdb reprocessed the 5' RACE reads with MiXCR, giving one entry per CDR3 protein. Of around 10,000 distinct CDR3 sequences listed, around 4.2% are singletons. The sequencing here drew on PBMCs, taken at recurrence. These receptors came from a female donor with early-stage non-small cell lung cancer.

This clonotype is judged medium-sized. The library was built for alpha chains, so this beta chain is an off-target read and its size means little. The genes are TRBV29-1 and TRBJ1-5, with a possible D match to TRBD1 (5 bases). The V and J ends lost 4 bases and 1 base respectively, with 14 bases between them. Germline V gene lookup returns CDR1 SQVTM and CDR2 ANQGSEA. The CDR3 sequence is 15 residues long. CDR3 in amino acids: CSVAMGWGSNQPQHF. The CDR3 DNA is TGCAGCGTTGCAATGGGGTGGGGCAGCAATCAGCCCCAGCATTTT.

This clonotype was seen many times. This beta chain turned up in a library designed for alpha chains; as an off-target read, its abundance says little. The V gene is TRBV20-1, the J gene TRBJ2-7; 8 bases are a match to TRBD1. The CDR3 length is 15 residues. V was clipped by 5 bases and J by 2 bases; unmatched bases: 11. CDR1 is DFQATT and CDR2 is SNEGSKA in the germline V gene (reference sequence). The CDR3 loop reads CSALSSETGAYEQYF. The CDR3 bases are TGCAGTGCTCTAAGCTCCGAGACAGGGGCCTACGAGCAGTACTTC.

This clonotype was counted ten times or more. The library was prepared for alpha chains; this beta chain is a stray read, so its frequency means little. The rearrangement joins TRBV28 to TRBJ2-1; possibly TRBD2 for D (6 bases). The CDR3 totals 14 residues. The V end was cut by 7 bases, the J end by 3 bases, with 13 bases between. The germline CDR1 and CDR2 sequences are MDHEN and SYDVKM. The CDR3 DNA reads as TGTGCCAGCACCCTTAGCGGTGTCTACAATGAGCAGTTCTTC. It yields the protein CASTLSGVYNEQFF.

This clonotype was seen many times. This beta chain is an off-target read within a library intended for alpha chains, so its frequency means little. The J gene is TRBJ2-7, the V gene TRBV28; D uncertain. The V end was cut by 2 bases, the J end by 3 bases, with 8 bases between. The CDR3 totals 13 residues. Germline V gene sequence: CDR1 MDHEN, CDR2 SYDVKM. The CDR3 sequence is CASSLGLRYEQYF. In DNA, the CDR3 is TGTGCCAGCAGTTTAGGCCTTCGCTACGAGCAGTACTTC.

This clonotype was seen only once. Little can be read into the size of this beta chain, an off-target read in a library designed for alpha chains. The chain is built from TRBV2 and TRBJ2-7; TRBD1 might be the D (6 bases). The V gene's germline CDR1 is SNHLY and CDR2 FYNNEI. With 3 bases removed from V and 2 bases from J, the gap between germline ends came to 17 bases. The length of the CDR3 is 16 residues. In nucleotides, the CDR3 is TGTGCCAGCAGTGATTTGGGGACACGAAGTACCTACGAGCAGTACTTC. Its protein product is CASSDLGTRSTYEQYF.

This clonotype was seen only a few times. Found in a library prepared for alpha chains, this beta chain is an off-target read, and its abundance has little meaning. In nucleotides, the CDR3 is TGTGCCAGCAGTATAGGACAGGGGGTAGGTGAGCAGTTCTTC. Its protein is CASSIGQGVGEQFF. This chain joins TRBV13 and TRBJ2-1, with 10 bases that match TRBD1. Germline V lookup: CDR1 PRHDT, CDR2 FYEKMQ (reference sequence). V lost 6 bases to trimming and J lost 9 bases; unmatched junction nucleotides: 8. This CDR3 contains 14 residues.

As to this clonotype: Found in a library prepared for alpha chains, this beta chain is an off-target read, and its abundance has little meaning. The chain links TRBV6-1 to TRBJ2-7, with D perhaps matching TRBD2 (6 bases). Germline V lookup: CDR1 MNHNS, CDR2 SASEGT. This CDR3 is built from 14 residues. Trimming shortened V by 1 base and J by 6 bases, and 13 bases separated the two germline ends. As DNA, the CDR3 is TGTGCCAGCAGTGAAGAGGGTTTCGGGAGCGAGCAGTACTTC. Translation gives CASSEEGFGSEQYF.

This clonotype has ten or more counts. Found in a library prepared for alpha chains, this beta chain is an off-target read, and its abundance has little meaning. The chain recombines TRBV11-2 with TRBJ2-1; TRBD1 might be the D (5 bases). The CDR3 has 15 amino acids. Trimming stripped 4 bases from V and 0 bases from J, with 10 bases between. In germline, CDR1 is SGHAT, CDR2 FQNNGV. The CDR3 DNA sequence: TGTGCCAGCAGCTCCAGGGTCCGCTCCTACAATGAGCAGTTCTTC. Residues: CASSSRVRSYNEQFF.

There are many counts of this clonotype. The size of this beta chain means little, since it is a stray read in a library made for alpha chains. This sequence joins TRBV6-5 and TRBJ2-7, with 9 bases aligning to TRBD1. Germline CDR1 and CDR2: MNHEY and SVGAGI. The trim removed 6 bases at V and 6 bases at J, leaving 6 bases unmatched. The CDR3 runs to 13 residues. The CDR3 region has the DNA TGTGCCAGCAGCCTTAAGACAGGGGGCGAGCAGTACTTC. Translating gives CASSLKTGGEQYF.

At least ten counts were recorded for this clonotype. In a library made to pick up alpha chains, this beta chain is a stray read with a size that means little. The gene calls are TRBV12-3 or TRBV12-4 and TRBJ1-1; 7 bases match TRBD1. The CDR3 has 15 amino acids. Trimming cost V 6 bases and J 3 bases; bases outside gene matches: 10. The chain's CDR3 is CASRSVQGGHTEAFF. CDR3 DNA sequence: TGTGCCAGCAGGTCCGTTCAGGGGGGGCACACTGAAGCTTTCTTT.

By sample share, this clonotype is medium-sized. This beta chain appears as a stray read in a library generated for alpha chains; its size is not informative. The chain recombines TRBV28 with TRBJ2-7; 8 nucleotides line up with TRBD1. The CDR3 is 17 amino acids. The germline gives CDR1 MDHEN, CDR2 SYDVKM. Trimming took 5 bases from V and 2 from J; bases not matched to a gene: 14. The DNA of the CDR3 is TGTGCCAGCAGTCGGGAGACAGGGGTGATAGATACCTACGAGCAGTACTTC. It is translated as CASSRETGVIDTYEQYF.

The sample holds many counts of this clonotype. Because the library targeted alpha chains, this beta chain is an off-target read whose size means little. The chain carries TRBV5-1 and TRBJ2-7; TRBD2 matches 8 bases. Germline V gene sequence: CDR1 SGHRS, CDR2 YFSETQ. This CDR3 spans 16 amino acids. Losses at the gene ends were 0 bases for V and 3 bases for J; bases not matched to a gene: 8. CDR3 bases: TGCGCCAGCAGCTTGGCCGGAGCGGGAGACCTCTACGAGCAGTACTTC. This gives the protein CASSLAGAGDLYEQYF. Full variable domain (outside the CDR3, taken from reference TRBV5-1 and TRBJ2-7): KAGVTQTPRYLIKTRGQQVTLSCSPISGHRSVSWYQQTPGQGLQFLFEYFSETQRNKGNFPGRFSGRQFSNSRSEMNVSTLELGDSALYLCASSLAGAGDLYEQYFGPGTRLTVT.

This clonotype was seen many times. Because the library targeted alpha chains, this beta chain is an off-target read whose size means little. DNA of the CDR3: TGCAGTGCTAGCCCCCGGAGGACGTTCTACGAGCAGTACTTC. It codes for CSASPRRTFYEQYF. The chain is built from TRBV20-1 and TRBJ2-7, with a tentative D call TRBD2 (5 bases). Per the germline V gene, CDR1 is DFQATT and CDR2 is SNEGSKA (reference sequence). This CDR3 spans 14 amino acids. With 3 bases removed from V and 3 bases from J, the gap between germline ends came to 15 bases.

Concerning this clonotype: For a library built for alpha chains, this beta chain is a stray read; little rests on its size. This chain links TRBV6-1 with TRBJ1-2; TRBD1 might be the D (6 bases). The CDR3 length is 14 residues. V dropped 1 base and J dropped 5 bases, with 11 bases sitting between them. Germline CDR1 is MNHNS and CDR2 is SASEGT. In DNA, the CDR3 is TGTGCCAGCAGTGAAGGGGACACTCTGTATGGCTACACCTTC. Protein: CASSEGDTLYGYTF.

At least ten counts were recorded for this clonotype. Since the library was made to target alpha chains, this beta chain is a stray read and its abundance is not meaningful. V and J are TRBV18 and TRBJ2-5, with 9 bases aligning to TRBD1. Germline CDR1 KGHSH, CDR2 LQKENI. The CDR3 is 15 residues long. Trimming cost V 5 bases and J 1 base; bases outside gene matches: 5. In DNA form, the CDR3 reads TGTGCCAGCTCATCCGGGGGACAGGGCCAAGAGACCCAGTACTTC. Protein product: CASSSGGQGQETQYF.

This clonotype was recorded at least ten times. This beta chain represents an off-target read in a library built for alpha chains; its size is of limited meaning. The V gene is TRBV18, the J gene TRBJ2-1, with a possible D match to TRBD2 (7 bases). Trimming cost V 1 base and J 5 bases, with 15 bases left between them. This CDR3 comprises 16 residues. Germline V gene lookup returns CDR1 KGHSH and CDR2 LQKENI. DNA for the CDR3: TGTGCCAGCTCACCACGGAGAGGGGGGGCGAACAATGAGCAGTTCTTC. Translating gives CASSPRRGGANNEQFF.

This clonotype was recorded at least ten times. This beta chain appears as a stray read in a library generated for alpha chains; its size is not informative. The chain is built from TRBV7-3 and TRBJ1-1; no clear D. The length of the CDR3 is 13 residues. V was cut by 3 bases and J by 1 base, with 6 bases left in between. Germline CDR1 SGHTA, CDR2 FQGTGA. The CDR3, as DNA: TGTGCCAGCAGCTTTGATTCGAACACTGAAGCTTTCTTT. Its translation is CASSFDSNTEAFF.

This clonotype occurred many times. Little can be read into the size of this beta chain, an off-target read in a library designed for alpha chains. The rearrangement uses TRBV20-1 and TRBJ2-6; 7 bases match TRBD1. Germline assignment: CDR1 DFQATT and CDR2 SNEGSKA (reference sequence). With 6 bases clipped from V and 15 bases from J, the junction kept 23 bases outside the gene matches. The CDR3 extends over 16 amino acids. The CDR3 coding sequence is TGCAGTGCAACCGCCGGGGCAGGGGGTGTTTTTGGGACCCTGACTTTC. It is translated as CSATAGAGGVFGTLTF.

Notes on this clonotype: Little can be read into the size of this beta chain, an off-target read in a library designed for alpha chains. The V and J genes are TRBV10-3 and TRBJ1-1; D ambiguous. CDR1 and CDR2 (germline): ENHRY, SYGVKD. V was pared by 0 bases and J by 4 bases, with 9 bases between. The CDR3 runs to 14 residues. CDR3 amino acids: CAISESAKSTEAFF. The CDR3 DNA reads as TGTGCCATCAGTGAGTCGGCAAAGAGCACTGAAGCTTTCTTT.

This clonotype was picked up many times. This beta chain is a stray read from a library made for alpha chains; its abundance is not meaningful. This chain's CDR3 is CSARDHRGPYEQYF. CDR3 DNA: TGCAGTGCTAGAGACCACAGGGGACCCTACGAGCAGTACTTC. The V call is TRBV20-1, the J call TRBJ2-7; 7 nucleotides align to TRBD1. The CDR3 spans 14 residues. With 0 bases clipped from V and 2 bases from J, the junction kept 4 bases outside the gene matches. Germline V CDR1 and CDR2: DFQATT, SNEGSKA (reference sequence).